These T cell receptor beta chains were read from a single sample in a study of blood T cell repertoires in COVID-19. Sequenced by immunoSEQ multiplex PCR; TCRdb stores in-frame clones only, minus some. The sample has 130,000 or so clones; 84% are singletons. The sequenced sample consisted of PBMCs or T cells enriched from blood (not recorded which). These receptors were collected from a man aged 35-49 years with acute COVID-19. The CDR3 runs from the conserved cysteine through the conserved F or W. A D gene is named only where the DNA matches it firmly.

j_call cdr3_length v_call d_call cdr3_aa
TRBJ1-1 13 TRBV29-1 - CSVKPGYITEAFF
TRBJ2-7 16 TRBV7-6 - CASSPGTGLDSYEQYF
TRBJ2-7 15 TRBV7-2 - CASSLEGGVGDEQYF
TRBJ1-1 17 TRBV3-1/TRBV3-2 - CASSQDGLPTQNTEAFF
TRBJ2-5 13 TRBV5-6 - CASSFGQEETQYF
TRBJ1-6 12 TRBV7-8 - CASSAQASPLHF
TRBJ1-4 13 TRBV9 - CASSADGSGKLFF
TRBJ2-7 15 TRBV27 - CASSPTEAQGYEQYF
TRBJ2-5 13 TRBV9 - CASSVDGQETQYF
TRBJ1-2 14 TRBV28 - CASSPPQGAYGYTF
TRBJ1-2 13 TRBV12-3/TRBV12-4 - CASSFEGERGYTF
TRBJ1-6 17 TRBV5-8 TRBD1 CASSRQTGNGYNSPLHF
TRBJ1-5 13 TRBV9 - CASSVGTEQPQHF
TRBJ2-7 12 TRBV19 - CASSGSLGRQYF
TRBJ2-3 16 TRBV6-5 TRBD2 CASSYGVAGGSDTQYF
TRBJ2-2 14 TRBV9 - CASRRSGNTGELFF
TRBJ1-3 15 TRBV28 - CASSSLRGPGNTIYF
TRBJ2-3 13 TRBV6-5 TRBD2 CASTLAGTDTQYF
TRBJ2-5 14 TRBV3-1/TRBV3-2 - CASSQPLEIETQYF
TRBJ1-5 13 TRBV6-5 - CASLGGGNQPQHF
TRBJ1-1 13 TRBV6-5 - CASSYVQYTEAFF
TRBJ1-6 14 TRBV27 TRBD1 CASSPRGMSSPLHF
TRBJ1-2 17 TRBV6-2/TRBV6-3 TRBD1 CASSTRQGDCTNYGYTF
TRBJ2-2 14 TRBV6-5 TRBD2 CASKGGVDTGELFF
TRBJ1-2 11 TRBV28 - CASSFQGGYTF
TRBJ2-3 14 TRBV3-1/TRBV3-2 - CASSLGLASDTQYF
TRBJ1-1 13 TRBV19 - CATSIQGYTEAFF
TRBJ2-7 15 TRBV5-4 TRBD2 CASSLRTSGGVEQYF
TRBJ2-1 15 TRBV4-2 - CASSYSQTLYNEQFF
TRBJ2-1 15 TRBV11-2 TRBD2 CASSLWAGGQNEQFF
TRBJ2-1 15 TRBV30 TRBD2 CAWSVLAGGPNEQFF
TRBJ2-1 15 TRBV27 TRBD2 CASSASGTSGAEQFF
TRBJ2-5 16 TRBV9 TRBD2 CASSVATSGGQETQYF
TRBJ1-2 13 TRBV5-1 - CASSTQGSDGYTF